This section outlines one T cell receptor beta chain sequence together with its context. Antigen specificity is unknown. These data come from a study of OX40 agonist ivuxolimab in advanced cancers. Using immunoSEQ multiplex PCR, the repertoire was profiled, and TCRdb retains in-frame clones only, with some absent. Of some 15,000 clones listed, about 69% are singletons. The CDR3 loop spans 19 amino acids. Looked up from germline, CDR1 is MNHEY and CDR2 is SMNVEV (reference sequence). Trimming cost V 2 bases and J 0 bases, with 17 bases left between them. Exclusion of a patient followed from autoimmune disease history or systemic immunosuppression. Cycle 7 day 1, cycle 4 day 1, and baseline were the timepoints at which blood was sampled. Findings and limits, study-wide: Circulating CD4+ and CD8+ T cells showed clonal expansion by week 6 at 0.1 to 3.0 mg/kg. Average numbers of expanded clones were greater in CD8+ T cells than in CD4+.

This TCR was recovered from an adult with an advanced solid tumor such as melanoma, head and neck, liver or kidney cancer. The material sequenced was CD4+ or CD8+ T cells sorted from blood, taken in a trial of the OX40 agonist ivuxolimab. The chain has TRBV27 and TRBJ2-6; maybe TRBD1 (5 bases). The CDR3 nucleotides read TGTGCCAGCAGTTTACGGACACCTGAAATTAACTCTGGGGCCAACGTCCTGACTTTC. The encoded protein is CASSLRTPEINSGANVLTF. Full variable domain (missing parts from reference TRBV27 and TRBJ2-6): EAQVTQNPRYLITVTGKKLTVTCSQNMNHEYMSWYRQDPGLGLRQIYYSMNVEVTDKGDVPEGYKVSRKEKRNFPLILESPSPNQTSLYFCASSLRTPEINSGANVLTFGAGSRLTVL.